Below are 27 T cell receptor beta chains sequenced from a single sample in a study of Graves' ophthalmopathy and Graves' hyperthyroidism. Amplified TCR beta CDR3 regions were obtained using RNA transcripts as template. The first-round RT-PCR employed HTBI primers together with the Qiagen OneStep RT-PCR kit. A multiplex PCR was then performed as the second round. From the multiplex PCR reads, TCRdb called clonotypes with MiXCR, one entry per CDR3 protein. The sample yields roughly 700,000 distinct CDR3 sequences, 35% to 50% seen once. Sequenced input: peripheral blood. These receptors all come from an adult man with Graves' ophthalmopathy.

The gene calls are TRBV7-9 and TRBJ1-1, with unresolved D. V lost 2 bases, J lost 1 base, and 5 bases lay in between. The CDR3 consists of 13 residues. Germline V gives CDR1 SEHNR, CDR2 FQNEAQ (reference sequence). The CDR3 sequence: CASSLKKNTEAFF. CDR3 DNA sequence: TGTGCCAGCAGCTTAAAGAAGAACACTGAAGCTTTCTTT.

This clonotype was seen more than once but under ten times. The chain has TRBV6-6 and TRBJ2-5; D may be TRBD1 (6 bases). The J call is in doubt because the DNA end fits TRBJ2-7 better. Germline V gene data show CDR1 as MNHNY and CDR2 as SVGAGI (reference sequence). This CDR3 spans 13 amino acids. CDR3 DNA: TGTGCCAGCAGTTACTCCCCAGGGGCCGAGCAGTACTTC. Protein sequence: CASSYSPGAEQYF.

This clonotype was picked up many times. The chain links TRBV6-5 to TRBJ1-1; 8 bases line up with TRBD1. The CDR3 has 14 residues. The germline gives CDR1 MNHEY, CDR2 SVGAGI. V was clipped by 4 bases and J by 5 bases; unmatched bases: 6. The CDR3 nucleotides are TGTGCCAGCAGTTTGGACAGGGCGGATACTGAAGCTTTCTTT. Amino acid sequence: CASSLDRADTEAFF.

About this clonotype: A read error is likely, as this CDR3 ends without the conserved phenylalanine or tryptophan. The genes are TRBV7-9 and TRBJ2-5, with 7 nucleotides matching TRBD1. CDR1 is SEHNR and CDR2 is FQNEAQ in the germline V gene (reference sequence). The CDR3 spans 16 residues. V was clipped by 1 base and J by 5 bases; unmatched bases: 10. DNA for the CDR3: TGTGCCAGCAGCTTAGACGGTACCAGGGGGTGGGAGACCCAGTACGTC. It translates to CASSLDGTRGWETQYV.

V and J are TRBV15 and TRBJ2-5, with 7 bases fitting TRBD2. V shed 1 base, J shed 7 bases, and the junction held 15 bases outside the gene matches. The CDR3 runs 17 residues. CDR1 is LNHNV, CDR2 YYDKDF, per germline (reference sequence). CDR3 sequence: CATSRARGTIQVGTQYF. CDR3 DNA: TGTGCCACCAGCAGAGCACGGGGGACTATACAAGTTGGGACCCAGTACTTC. Full variable domain (missing parts from reference TRBV15 and TRBJ2-5): DAMVIQNPRYQVTQFGKPVTLSCSQTLNHNVMYWYQQKSSQAPKLLFHYYDKDFNNEADTPDNFQSRRPNTSFCFLDIRSPGLGDTAMYLCATSRARGTIQVGTQYFGPGTRLLVL.

On this clonotype itself: A read error is likely, as this CDR3 ends without the conserved phenylalanine or tryptophan. The rearrangement uses TRBV25-1 and TRBJ1-2, with TRBD1 matching 7 bases. V lost 6 bases, J lost 4 bases, and 5 bases stayed unmatched. This CDR3 comprises 13 residues. Germline values: CDR1 MGHDK, CDR2 SYGVNS. In DNA, the CDR3 is TGTGCCAGCAGCCAGGACAGGCTCTATGGCTACACCCTC. Its translation: CASSQDRLYGYTL.

This clonotype turned up a few times. The chain carries TRBV5-1 and TRBJ2-7; either TRBD1 or TRBD2 may fit D (6 bases each). Trimming removed 0 bases from V and 5 bases from J, with 12 bases in between. The V gene's germline CDR1 is SGHRS and CDR2 YFSETQ. This CDR3 has 14 residues. As DNA, the CDR3 is TGCGCCAGCAGCTTGGTGTTTCGGGGGCACGAGCAGTACTTC. Protein: CASSLVFRGHEQYF.

This chain joins TRBV6-5 and TRBJ2-7, with D perhaps TRBD1 (6 bases). With 6 bases removed from V and 2 bases from J, the gap between germline ends came to 14 bases. Germline V gene lookup returns CDR1 MNHEY and CDR2 SVGAGI. The CDR3 consists of 14 residues. Here the CDR3 DNA reads TGTGCCAGCAGCAGGACAGAACCACCCTACGAGCAGTACTTC. Translated: CASSRTEPPYEQYF.

The chain recombines TRBV20-1 with TRBJ1-1; 9 bases are shared with TRBD1. Trimming at V came to 3 bases and at J to 5 bases, leaving 7 bases not matched to a gene. This CDR3 comprises 14 residues. The germline V gene encodes CDR1 DFQATT and CDR2 SNEGSKA (reference sequence). CDR3 coding DNA: TGCAGTGCTAGGGCGGGACAGGGAAGAACTGAAGCTTTCTTT. Protein sequence: CSARAGQGRTEAFF.

The V call is TRBV20-1, the J call TRBJ1-6; no reliable D call. The V and J ends lost 3 bases and 11 bases respectively, with 14 bases between them. Germline lookup yields CDR1 DFQATT and CDR2 SNEGSKA (reference sequence). CDR3 length: 13 residues. CDR3 sequence: CSASARVRAPLHF. The DNA for the CDR3 is TGCAGTGCTAGTGCTAGGGTTCGGGCACCCCTCCACTTT.

This clonotype was counted only a few times. V and J are TRBV5-1 and TRBJ2-5; TRBD2 aligns across 10 bases. Germline CDR1 and CDR2: SGHRS and YFSETQ. J gave up 0 bases and V 0 bases, and 2 bases lay outside the gene matches. The CDR3 totals 16 residues. The CDR3 DNA reads TGCGCCAGCAGCTTGGTTCTAGCGGGGGACCAAGAGACCCAGTACTTC. It yields the protein CASSLVLAGDQETQYF.

There are a few counts of this clonotype. The rearrangement joins TRBV11-2 to TRBJ1-4, with D unresolved. V shed 5 bases and J shed 2 bases, with 15 bases lying between them. The germline V gene has CDR1 SGHAT and CDR2 FQNNGV. The CDR3 totals 16 residues. The CDR3 is CASSHRLRSTNEKLFF. The CDR3, as DNA: TGTGCCAGCAGCCATCGACTCAGGAGCACTAATGAAAAACTGTTTTTT.

This clonotype was counted many times. CDR3 region: CASSEFLEGTEAFF. The CDR3 DNA reads as TGTGCCAGCAGTGAATTCTTGGAGGGCACTGAAGCTTTCTTT. The chain combines TRBV25-1 with TRBJ1-1; no definite D call. The length of the CDR3 is 14 residues. Trimming removed 1 base at V and 4 bases at J, with 10 bases between. Per germline, CDR1 MGHDK and CDR2 SYGVNS. Complete variable domain (other parts from reference TRBV25-1 and TRBJ1-1): EADIYQTPRYLVIGTGKKITLECSQTMGHDKMYWYQQDPGMELHLIHYSYGVNSTEKGDLSSESTVSRIRTEHFPLTLESARPSHTSQYLCASSEFLEGTEAFFGQGTRLTVV.

The chain combines TRBV2 with TRBJ2-5, with 9 positions matching TRBD2. Losses at the gene ends were 10 bases for V and 8 bases for J; bases not matched to a gene: 23. Germline assignment: CDR1 SNHLY and CDR2 FYNNEI. The CDR3 has 17 amino acids. CDR3 bases: TGTGCCAACCGGGCAGGGACTAGCTTGAGCGGGGGGACCACCCAGTACTTC. It codes for CANRAGTSLSGGTTQYF.

In the case of this clonotype: Mismatch with germline at one junction end may stem from a read error. This chain connects TRBV7-2 to TRBJ1-1; D gene ambiguous. CDR1 is SGHTA, CDR2 FQGNSA, per germline. The CDR3 length is 9 residues. The CDR3: CASSQDVGF. DNA of the CDR3: TGTGCCAGCAGCCAAGATGTCGGGTTT.

This clonotype was recorded at least ten times. This chain uses TRBV15 with TRBJ1-2; 9 bases are shared with TRBD1. The CDR3 is 15 amino acids. The J segment lost 6 bases and the V segment lost 3 bases, leaving 8 bases of the junction unmatched. The germline gives CDR1 LNHNV, CDR2 YYDKDF (reference sequence). Here the CDR3 reads CATSRNWGQGDGYTF. The CDR3 DNA reads TGTGCCACCAGCAGGAATTGGGGACAGGGTGATGGCTACACCTTC.

V and J are TRBV7-6 and TRBJ2-7; 9 bases are a match to TRBD1. The CDR3 runs 15 residues. Per germline, CDR1 SGHVS and CDR2 FNYEAQ. V shed 3 bases and J 3 bases; nucleotides not matched to a gene: 6. The CDR3 DNA reads as TGTGCCAGCAGCTTGGGAAGGACAGGGGTCTACGAGCAGTACTTC. Its protein product is CASSLGRTGVYEQYF.

The sample holds a few counts of this clonotype. The chain combines TRBV14 with TRBJ1-2; D ambiguous. There are 17 residues in the CDR3. Between the trimmed V and J ends, which lost 0 bases and 4 bases, there was a span of 18 bases. Looked up from germline, CDR1 is SGHDN and CDR2 is FVKESK. The CDR3, as DNA: TGTGCCAGCAGCCAAGATAGTCTACATTTGAACAGCTATGGCTACACCTTC. Its translation is CASSQDSLHLNSYGYTF.

This clonotype was observed at least ten times. The chain links TRBV5-8 to TRBJ2-7; D is ambiguous. The germline V gene encodes CDR1 SGHTS and CDR2 YDEGEE. The CDR3 contains 13 residues. Trimming removed 2 bases at V and 2 bases at J, with 8 bases between. CDR3 sequence reads: CASSFQDAYEQYF. The CDR3 nucleotides read TGTGCCAGCAGCTTCCAGGACGCCTACGAGCAGTACTTC.

As regards this clonotype: This may come from a read error, since a much larger clone is one base off. Since the CDR3 does not end with the conserved phenylalanine or tryptophan, this likely comes from a read error. The V gene is TRBV7-9, the J gene TRBJ1-1; D uncertain. This CDR3 has 13 residues. CDR1 is SEHNR and CDR2 is FQNEAQ in the germline V gene (reference sequence). V dropped 3 bases and J dropped 4 bases, with 9 bases sitting between them. CDR3 bases: TGTGCCAGCAGCTTCGGGGTGGGCACTGAAGCTTTCCTT. It translates to CASSFGVGTEAFL.

This clonotype was detected ten times or more. J is TRBJ2-7 and V is TRBV29-1, with 7 nucleotides matching TRBD1. The CDR3 has 12 residues. CDR1 and CDR2 from the germline V gene are SQVTM and ANQGSEA. The J segment lost 5 bases and the V segment lost 1 base, leaving 2 bases of the junction unmatched. CDR3 loop: CSVEGDSNEQYF. The CDR3 bases are TGCAGCGTTGAAGGGGACAGTAACGAGCAGTACTTC.

At least ten counts were recorded for this clonotype. The chain combines TRBV12-3 or TRBV12-4 with TRBJ1-5; weak D call: TRBD1 (5 bases). This CDR3 comprises 13 residues. The V gene lost 6 bases and the J gene lost 7 bases, with 13 bases spanning the gap. The CDR3 DNA reads TGTGCCAGCAGGGGGGAAACCCGACAGCCCCAGCATTTT. Translation gives CASRGETRQPQHF.

The rearrangement links TRBV2 to TRBJ1-5; 7 bases match TRBD1. Germline lookup yields CDR1 SNHLY and CDR2 FYNNEI. J gave up 5 bases and V 8 bases, and 9 bases lay outside the gene matches. This CDR3 has 14 amino acids. The CDR3 sequence is CASSDRAQHQPQHF. CDR3 DNA: TGTGCCAGCTCAGACAGGGCTCAGCATCAGCCCCAGCATTTT.

In its sample, this clonotype was seen many times. The chain links TRBV7-9 to TRBJ1-2, with 12 positions matching TRBD1. CDR1 is SEHNR and CDR2 is FQNEAQ in the germline V gene (reference sequence). J gave up 4 bases and V 3 bases, and 3 bases lay outside the gene matches. The CDR3 is 15 residues long. CDR3 bases: TGTGCCAGCAGCTTGGGACAGGGGGCAGCCTATGGCTACACCTTC. Its translation is CASSLGQGAAYGYTF. The full variable domain, completed using reference TRBV7-9 and TRBJ1-2, is DTGVSQNPRHKITKRGQNVTFRCDPISEHNRLYWYRQTLGQGPEFLTYFQNEAQLEKSRLLSDRFSAERPKGSFSTLEIQRTEQGDSAMYLCASSLGQGAAYGYTFGSGTRLTVV.

Details on this clonotype: With a much larger clone just one base away, this may be a read error. The chain links TRBV12-3 or TRBV12-4 to TRBJ1-1; D is unclear. This CDR3 has 14 residues. Deletions cut 1 base from V and 0 bases from J, with 6 bases between. The CDR3 DNA reads as TGTGCCAGCAGTTTAGTGCAGGTGAACACTGAAGCTTTCTTT. Translation gives CASSLVQVNTEAFF.

As for this clonotype: A read error may explain this, as a much larger clone is one base away. This chain links TRBV15 with TRBJ1-2; the D is unclear. Germline lookup yields CDR1 LNHNV and CDR2 YYDKDF (reference sequence). Trimming removed 4 bases at V and 1 base at J, with 7 bases between. There are 13 residues in the CDR3. CDR3 loop: CATSTGNNYGYTF. The CDR3 DNA follows: TGTGCCACCAGCACCGGGAATAACTATGGCTACACCTTC.

To note about this clonotype: A much more abundant neighbour one base away suggests this may be a read error. V usage is TRBV7-8 and J usage is TRBJ1-2; D ambiguous. Germline V gives CDR1 SGHVS, CDR2 FQNEAQ. The CDR3 contains 14 residues. The CDR3 DNA follows: TGTGCCATCAGCTTAGATCGGATCGGCTATGGCTACACCTTC. Protein: CAISLDRIGYGYTF.